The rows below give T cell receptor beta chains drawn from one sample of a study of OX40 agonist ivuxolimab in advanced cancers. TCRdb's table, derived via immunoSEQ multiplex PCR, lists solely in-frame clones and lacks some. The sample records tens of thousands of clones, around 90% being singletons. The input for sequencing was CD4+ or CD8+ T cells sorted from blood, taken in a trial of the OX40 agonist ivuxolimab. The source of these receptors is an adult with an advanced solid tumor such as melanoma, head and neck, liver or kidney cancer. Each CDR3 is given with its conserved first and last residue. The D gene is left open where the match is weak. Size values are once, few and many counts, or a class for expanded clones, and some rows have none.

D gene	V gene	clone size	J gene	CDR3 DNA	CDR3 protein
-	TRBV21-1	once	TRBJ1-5	TGTGCCAGCAAAAGAAACAGCTCGGGCAATCAGCCCCAGCATTTT	CASKRNSSGNQPQHF
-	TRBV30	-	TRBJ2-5	TGTGCCTGGAGAAAGAAAGGACAAGAGACCCAGTACTTC	CAWRKKGQETQYF
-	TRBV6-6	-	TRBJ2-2	TGTGCCAGCAGTTTTTTGGACGCAAAAAACACCGGGGAGCTGTTTTTT	CASSFLDAKNTGELFF
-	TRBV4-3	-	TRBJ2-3	TGCGCCAGCAGCCAAGATTACCGGGGCGAAGCAGATACGCAGTATTTT	CASSQDYRGEADTQYF
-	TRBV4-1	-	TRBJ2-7	TGCGCCAGCAGCCAAGCGGGCCCCTCCGAGCAGTACTTC	CASSQAGPSEQYF
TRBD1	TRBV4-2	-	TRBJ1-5	TGTGCCAGCAGCCAAGATGGGACAGGGGGCTATCAGCCCCAGCATTTT	CASSQDGTGGYQPQHF
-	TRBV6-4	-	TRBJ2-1	TGTGCCAGCAGTGACTCTGCATACAATGAGCAGTTCTTC	CASSDSAYNEQFF
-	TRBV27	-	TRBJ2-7	TGTGCCAGCAGCTTAGGCTACGAGCAGTACTTC	CASSLGYEQYF
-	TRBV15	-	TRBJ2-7	TGTGCCACCAGCAGGGACACCAGCTCCTACGAGCAGTACTTC	CATSRDTSSYEQYF
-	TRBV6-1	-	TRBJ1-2	TGTGCCAGCAGGAGCCCCACGCGCACCTTC	CASRSPTRTF
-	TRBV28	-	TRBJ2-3	TGTGCCAGCATAAAGCGGACGAGCAGGGGTACGCAGTATTTT	CASIKRTSRGTQYF
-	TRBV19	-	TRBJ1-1	TGTGCCAGTAGTATAGTGGCCAGGGCGAACACTGAAGCTTTCTTT	CASSIVARANTEAFF
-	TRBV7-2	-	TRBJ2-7	TGTGCCAGCAGCTTATTAGGGGATACCTACGAGCAGTACTTC	CASSLLGDTYEQYF
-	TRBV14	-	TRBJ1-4	TGTGCCAGCAGCAATACTCTGGGGGCTTATGAAAAACTGTTTTTT	CASSNTLGAYEKLFF
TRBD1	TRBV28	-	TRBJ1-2	TGTGCCAGCAGTTTGCAGGGGGCCCTAGATGGCTACACCTTC	CASSLQGALDGYTF
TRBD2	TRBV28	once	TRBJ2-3	TGTGCCAGCAGCTCGACTAGCGGGGGGGCCAGAGATACGCAGTATTTT	CASSSTSGGARDTQYF
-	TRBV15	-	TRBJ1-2	TGTGCCACCAGCAGAGCGGAACGGGACGGCTACACCTTC	CATSRAERDGYTF
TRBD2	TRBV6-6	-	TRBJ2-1	TGTGCCAGCAGGGCTGTAGGGACTAGTGTCTACAATGAGCAGTTCTTC	CASRAVGTSVYNEQFF
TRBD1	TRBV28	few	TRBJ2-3	TGTGCCAGCAGCCCAGGGGGCTTATCGGCACATGGTACGCAGTATTTT	CASSPGGLSAHGTQYF
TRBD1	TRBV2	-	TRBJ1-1	TGTGCCAGCAGTGAGTCTTGGACAGGGGATGCTTTCTTT	CASSESWTGDAFF
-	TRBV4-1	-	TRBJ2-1	TGCGCCAGCAGCCTACAGAGAGACAGCTACAATGAGCAGTTCTTC	CASSLQRDSYNEQFF
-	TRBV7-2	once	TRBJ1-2	TGTGCCAGCAGGGCCCTGGAAAACTATGGCTACACCTTC	CASRALENYGYTF
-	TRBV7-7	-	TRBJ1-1	TGTGCTAGCAGCGCACGCTTGGGGGACACTGAAGCTTTCTTT	CASSARLGDTEAFF
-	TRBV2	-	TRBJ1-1	TGTGCCAGCAGCGAGACAGAAGGGGCTTTCTTT	CASSETEGAFF
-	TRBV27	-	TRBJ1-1	TGTGCCAGCAGTTTATTTCCGGTCAGGGTGGTGGACACTGAAGCTTTCTTT	CASSLFPVRVVDTEAFF
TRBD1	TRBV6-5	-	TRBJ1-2	TGTGCCAGCAGTTACTGGACAGGGGGTGCTCGAGATGGCTACACCTTC	CASSYWTGGARDGYTF
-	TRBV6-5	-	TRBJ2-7	TGTGCCAGCAGTTACGGGGGGGGGCCCTACGAGCAGTACTTC	CASSYGGGPYEQYF
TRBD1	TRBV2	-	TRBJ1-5	TGTGCCAGCAGTTCTGGACAGGGGGAACAGCCCCAGCATTTT	CASSSGQGEQPQHF
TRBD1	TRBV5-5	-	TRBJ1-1	TGTGCCAGCAGCTTGGCCGCGGGACAGGCGGCTACGAGGCCCACTGAAGCTTTCTTT	CASSLAAGQAATRPTEAFF
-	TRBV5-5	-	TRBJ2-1	TGTGCCAGCAGCTTGGTTAACACTAACAATGAGCAGTTCTTC	CASSLVNTNNEQFF
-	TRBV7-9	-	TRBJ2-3	TGTGCCAGCAGCGCCCGTGTAGGGTTATTGGCGGATACGCAGTATTTT	CASSARVGLLADTQYF
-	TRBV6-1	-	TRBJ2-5	TGTGCCAGCAGCGAACTCTCAATGGGGACCCAGTACTTC	CASSELSMGTQYF
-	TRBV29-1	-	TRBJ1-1	TGCAGCGTTAGAATAATGAACACTGAAGCTTTCTTT	CSVRIMNTEAFF
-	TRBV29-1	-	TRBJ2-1	TGCAGCGTAGTTTCCGGCCCCAATGAGCAGTTCTTC	CSVVSGPNEQFF
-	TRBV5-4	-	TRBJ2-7	TGTGCCAGCAGCTTGACACAGGGTGTCGAGCAGTACTTC	CASSLTQGVEQYF
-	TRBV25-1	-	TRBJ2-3	TGTGCCAGCAGTGAAGAAGTAACGGACCAATCCCCCCTACAGTATTTT	CASSEEVTDQSPLQYF
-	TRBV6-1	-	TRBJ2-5	TGTGCCAGCAGCGCCTCAACGGGACAACAAGAGACCCAGTACTTC	CASSASTGQQETQYF
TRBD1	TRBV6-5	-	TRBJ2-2	TGTGCCAGCAGTTACCGCATAACAGGGGGCACCGGGGAGCTGTTTTTT	CASSYRITGGTGELFF
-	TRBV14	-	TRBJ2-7	TGTGCCAGCAGCCAATGGGGGCAAGGCTACGAGCAGTACTTC	CASSQWGQGYEQYF
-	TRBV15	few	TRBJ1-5	TGTGCCACCAGCGAAAACAGGGCTGATCAGCCCCAGCATTTT	CATSENRADQPQHF
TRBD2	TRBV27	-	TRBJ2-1	TGTGCCAGCAGTTTAAATAGCGGGAGGGAGCAGTTCTTC	CASSLNSGREQFF
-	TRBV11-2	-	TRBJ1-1	TGTGCCAGCAGCTTAGAACCAGGGCCTTATGAAGCTTTCTTT	CASSLEPGPYEAFF